Below, one TCR beta chain is given with its context. What it binds is unknown. Reverse transcription of extracted RNA yielded cDNA, which provided the sequencing template. The data were produced by immunoSEQ multiplex PCR, yet TCRdb's version contains in-frame clones alone and is incomplete. The sample holds approximately 160,000 clones, less than 80% seen once. The germline V and J ends were trimmed by 2 bases and 2 bases, with 7 bases remaining between them. The CDR3 is 14 residues long. The germline gives CDR1 SGHVS, CDR2 FNYEAQ. Documented treatment: oral pan-JAK inhibitor, 5-10 mg twice daily. This sample was taken from a study of CD8+ T cells in alopecia areata. The study's findings and limits: Higher clonality than in normal scalp was seen in lesional scalp, especially alopecia totalis/universalis. Association of baseline CD8+ expansion with response is uncertain owing to one nonresponder.

The sequencing here drew on CD4+ T cells sorted from blood, taken at week 24, from a patient treated with tofacitinib. This clonotype was sampled from a human donor with alopecia areata. The V and J genes are TRBV7-6 and TRBJ1-3; TRBD1 is a possible D gene (6 bases). CDR3 sequence: CASSLNRAGNTIYF. Here the CDR3 DNA reads TGTGCCAGCAGCTTAAACAGGGCTGGAAACACCATATATTTT.